The clone carrying this T cell receptor beta chain was found once. Its antigen is not known. The entry originates in a study of shared clonotypes between healthy human individuals. Study at large: Donors had three CD4 naive, three CD4 memory, two CD8 naive and one CD8 memory plate apiece. Study outcomes and limitations: Sharing across four donors was highest in naive CD4 (around 5%) and lowest in memory CD8 (roughly 0.4%). Lower generation probabilities were found for non-shared clonotypes than for those shared by all four donors.

When replicate PCRs were run on sorted subsets, they used about 220 ng DNA, about 31,000 T cell genomes. The method was immunoSEQ multiplex PCR; TCRdb's version includes in-frame clones alone and lacks a portion of them. The sample has under 600,000 clones; almost 97% are singletons. Germline V gene data show CDR1 as LNHNV and CDR2 as YYDKDF (reference sequence). Trimming removed 1 base at V and 3 bases at J, with 10 bases between. This CDR3 region has 15 residues. The receptor comes from a woman in her 30s in good health. Sequencing was carried out using naive CD4+ T cells sorted from blood. As to subset: CD45RA+ positively selected. The rearrangement joins TRBV15 to TRBJ2-1; D perhaps matches TRBD2 (5 bases). The CDR3 protein is CATSRVAGHYNEQFF. The CDR3 nucleotides read TGTGCCACCAGCAGAGTTGCGGGTCACTACAATGAGCAGTTCTTC.